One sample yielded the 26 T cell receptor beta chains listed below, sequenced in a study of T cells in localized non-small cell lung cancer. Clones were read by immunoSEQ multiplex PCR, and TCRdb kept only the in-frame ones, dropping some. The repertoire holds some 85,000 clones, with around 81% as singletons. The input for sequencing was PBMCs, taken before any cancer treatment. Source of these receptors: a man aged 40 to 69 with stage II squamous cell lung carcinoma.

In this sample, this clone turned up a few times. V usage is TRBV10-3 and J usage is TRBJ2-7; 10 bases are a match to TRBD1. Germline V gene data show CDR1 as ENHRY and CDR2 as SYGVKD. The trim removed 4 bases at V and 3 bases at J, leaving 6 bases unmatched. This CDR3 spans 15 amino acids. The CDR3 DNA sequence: TGTGCCATCAGTGTTAGTGGGACAGGGGACTACGAGCAGTACTTC. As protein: CAISVSGTGDYEQYF.

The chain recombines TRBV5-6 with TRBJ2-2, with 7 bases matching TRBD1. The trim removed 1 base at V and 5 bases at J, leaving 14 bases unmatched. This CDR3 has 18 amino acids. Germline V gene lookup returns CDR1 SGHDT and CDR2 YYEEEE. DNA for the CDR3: TGTGCCAGCAGCTTGACCCCAGGGGGAGTTGTTGGGACCGGGGAGCTGTTTTTT. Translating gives CASSLTPGGVVGTGELFF.

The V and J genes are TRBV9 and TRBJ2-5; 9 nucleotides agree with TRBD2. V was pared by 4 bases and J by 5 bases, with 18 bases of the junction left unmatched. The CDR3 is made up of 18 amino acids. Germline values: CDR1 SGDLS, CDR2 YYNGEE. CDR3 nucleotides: TGTGCCAGCAGCCCCCAGGAGCCTGGCGGGAGGGCCAGGGAGACCCAGTACTTC. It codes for CASSPQEPGGRARETQYF. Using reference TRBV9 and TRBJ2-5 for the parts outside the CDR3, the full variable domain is DSGVTQTPKHLITATGQRVTLRCSPRSGDLSVYWYQQSLDQGLQFLIQYYNGEERAKGNILERFSAQQFPDLHSELNLSSLELGDSALYFCASSPQEPGGRARETQYFGPGTRLLVL.

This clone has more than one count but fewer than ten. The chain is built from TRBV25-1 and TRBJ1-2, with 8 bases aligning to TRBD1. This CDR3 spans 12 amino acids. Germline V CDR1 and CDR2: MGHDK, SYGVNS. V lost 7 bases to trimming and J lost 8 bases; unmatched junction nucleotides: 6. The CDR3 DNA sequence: TGTGCCAGCACGCAGGGGGCGGGAGGCTACACCTTC. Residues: CASTQGAGGYTF.

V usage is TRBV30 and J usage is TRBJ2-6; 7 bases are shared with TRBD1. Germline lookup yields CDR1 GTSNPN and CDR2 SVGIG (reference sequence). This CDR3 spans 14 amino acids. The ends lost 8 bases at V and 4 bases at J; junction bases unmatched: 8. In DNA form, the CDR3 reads TGTGCCCGTACCACAGGGGTCGGGGCCAACGTCCTGACTTTC. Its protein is CARTTGVGANVLTF.

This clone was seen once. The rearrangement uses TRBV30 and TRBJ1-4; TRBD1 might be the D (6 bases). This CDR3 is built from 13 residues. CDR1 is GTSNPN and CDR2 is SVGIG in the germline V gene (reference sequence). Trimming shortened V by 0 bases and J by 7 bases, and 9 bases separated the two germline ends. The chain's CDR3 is CAWSVGGGEKLFF. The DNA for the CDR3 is TGTGCCTGGAGTGTAGGGGGGGGTGAAAAACTGTTTTTT.

The CDR3: CASSLSRAPVGLRHGYTF. The CDR3 DNA sequence: TGTGCCAGCAGCTTGAGCCGGGCGCCGGTCGGGTTACGGCATGGCTACACCTTC. J is TRBJ1-2 and V is TRBV7-6, with unresolved D. The germline CDR1 and CDR2 sequences are SGHVS and FNYEAQ. V was cut by 3 bases and J by 6 bases, with 26 bases left in between. CDR3 length: 18 residues.

CDR3 sequence: CASSVGGQQETQYF. CDR3 nucleotides: TGTGCCAGCAGCGTAGGAGGACAGCAAGAGACCCAGTACTTC. The chain combines TRBV9 with TRBJ2-5, with a weak D call TRBD1 (6 bases). Trimming pared 0 bases from V and 2 bases from J, leaving 8 bases between. The CDR3 has 14 amino acids. The germline CDR1 and CDR2 sequences are SGDLS and YYNGEE.

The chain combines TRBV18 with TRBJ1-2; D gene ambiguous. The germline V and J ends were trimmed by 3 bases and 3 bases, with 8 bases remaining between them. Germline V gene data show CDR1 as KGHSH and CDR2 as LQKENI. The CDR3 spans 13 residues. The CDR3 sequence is CASSPLEHYGYTF. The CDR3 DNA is TGTGCCAGCTCACCTCTGGAGCACTATGGCTACACCTTC.

Written as DNA, the CDR3 is TGTGCCAGCAGCCGTTTTTTGGCGGGAGTTGGAAATGAGCAGTTCTTC. Protein product: CASSRFLAGVGNEQFF. J is TRBJ2-1 and V is TRBV7-9, with 7 bases fitting TRBD2. With 5 bases clipped from V and 7 bases from J, the junction kept 14 bases outside the gene matches. Germline CDR1 is SEHNR and CDR2 is FQNEAQ (reference sequence). The CDR3 spans 16 residues.

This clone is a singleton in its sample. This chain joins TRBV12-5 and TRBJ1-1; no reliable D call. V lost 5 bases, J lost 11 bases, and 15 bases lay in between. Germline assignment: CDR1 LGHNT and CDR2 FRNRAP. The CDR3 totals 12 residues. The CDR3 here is CASGPDFLGAFF. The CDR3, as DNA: TGTGCTAGTGGTCCCGACTTCCTGGGGGCTTTCTTT. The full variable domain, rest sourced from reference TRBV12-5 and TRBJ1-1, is DARVTQTPRHKVTEMGQEVTMRCQPILGHNTVFWYRQTMMQGLELLAYFRNRAPLDDSGMPKDRFSAEMPDATLATLKIQPSEPRDSAVYFCASGPDFLGAFFGQGTRLTVV.

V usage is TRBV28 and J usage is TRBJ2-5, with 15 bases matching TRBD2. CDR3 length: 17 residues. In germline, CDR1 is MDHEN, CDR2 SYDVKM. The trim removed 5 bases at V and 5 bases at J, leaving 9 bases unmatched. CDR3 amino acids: CASSGSGLAGGRETQYF. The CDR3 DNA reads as TGTGCCAGCAGTGGGTCGGGACTAGCGGGGGGCCGGGAGACCCAGTACTTC.

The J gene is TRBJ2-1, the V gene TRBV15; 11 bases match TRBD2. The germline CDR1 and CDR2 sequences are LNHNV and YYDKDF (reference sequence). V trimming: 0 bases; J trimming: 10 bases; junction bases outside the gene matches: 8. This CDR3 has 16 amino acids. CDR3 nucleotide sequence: TGTGCCACCAGCAGAGATCTTACTAGCGGGAGTGGGGAGCAGTTCTTC. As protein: CATSRDLTSGSGEQFF.

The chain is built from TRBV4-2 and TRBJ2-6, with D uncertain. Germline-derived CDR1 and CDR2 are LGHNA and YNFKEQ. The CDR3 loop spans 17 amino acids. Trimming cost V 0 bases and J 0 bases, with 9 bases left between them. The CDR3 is CASSQDHTISGANVLTF. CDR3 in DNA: TGTGCCAGCAGCCAAGATCACACCATCTCTGGGGCCAACGTCCTGACTTTC.

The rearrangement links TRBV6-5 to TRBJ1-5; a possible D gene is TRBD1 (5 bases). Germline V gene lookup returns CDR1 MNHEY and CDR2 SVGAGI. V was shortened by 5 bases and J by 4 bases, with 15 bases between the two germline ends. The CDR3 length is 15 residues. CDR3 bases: TGTGCCAGCAGTCCTGGGGGTTCGGGGAATCAGCCCCAGCATTTT. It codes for CASSPGGSGNQPQHF.

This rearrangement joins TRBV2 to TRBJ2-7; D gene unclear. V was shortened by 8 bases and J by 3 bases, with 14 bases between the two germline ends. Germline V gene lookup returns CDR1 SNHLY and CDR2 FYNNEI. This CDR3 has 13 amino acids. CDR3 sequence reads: CASLQDSNYEQYF. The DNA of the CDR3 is TGTGCCAGCCTACAAGACTCAAACTACGAGCAGTACTTC.

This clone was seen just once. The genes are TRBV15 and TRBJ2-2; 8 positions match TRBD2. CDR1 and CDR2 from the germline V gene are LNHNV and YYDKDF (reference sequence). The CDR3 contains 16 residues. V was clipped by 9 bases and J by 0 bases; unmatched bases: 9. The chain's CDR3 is CATSRERGPNTGELFF. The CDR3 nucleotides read TGTGCCACTTCCCGCGAGCGGGGGCCGAACACCGGGGAGCTGTTTTTT.

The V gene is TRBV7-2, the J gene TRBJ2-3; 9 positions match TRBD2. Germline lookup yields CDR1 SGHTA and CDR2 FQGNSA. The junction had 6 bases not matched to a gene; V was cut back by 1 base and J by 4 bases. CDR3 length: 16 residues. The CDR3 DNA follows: TGTGCCAGCAGCTTAGGGTTTAGCGGGAGAGCAGATACGCAGTATTTT. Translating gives CASSLGFSGRADTQYF.

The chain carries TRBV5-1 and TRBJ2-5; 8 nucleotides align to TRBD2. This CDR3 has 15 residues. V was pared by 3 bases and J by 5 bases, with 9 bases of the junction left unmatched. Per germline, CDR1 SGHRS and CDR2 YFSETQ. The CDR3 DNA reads TGCGCCAGCAGCTCGGGACTAGGGCTGGCGGAGACCCAGTACTTC. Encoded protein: CASSSGLGLAETQYF.

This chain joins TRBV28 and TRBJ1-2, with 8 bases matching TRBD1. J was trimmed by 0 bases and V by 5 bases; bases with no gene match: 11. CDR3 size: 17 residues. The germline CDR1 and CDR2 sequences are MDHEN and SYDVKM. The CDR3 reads CASSVTGGALANYGYTF. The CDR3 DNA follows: TGTGCCAGCAGTGTCACAGGGGGTGCCCTTGCTAACTATGGCTACACCTTC.

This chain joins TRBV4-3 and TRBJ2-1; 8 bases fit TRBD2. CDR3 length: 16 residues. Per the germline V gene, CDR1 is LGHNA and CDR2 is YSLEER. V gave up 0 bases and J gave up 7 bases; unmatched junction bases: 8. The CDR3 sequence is CASSQDWRGVINEQFF. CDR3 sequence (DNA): TGCGCCAGCAGCCAAGATTGGCGGGGGGTGATTAATGAGCAGTTCTTC.

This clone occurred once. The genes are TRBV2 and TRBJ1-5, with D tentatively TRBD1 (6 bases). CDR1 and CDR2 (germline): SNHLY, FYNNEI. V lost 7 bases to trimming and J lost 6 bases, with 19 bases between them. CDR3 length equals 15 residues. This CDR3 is CASNRAGESSQPQHF. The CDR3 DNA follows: TGTGCCAGCAATCGGGCAGGGGAATCGAGTCAGCCCCAGCATTTT.

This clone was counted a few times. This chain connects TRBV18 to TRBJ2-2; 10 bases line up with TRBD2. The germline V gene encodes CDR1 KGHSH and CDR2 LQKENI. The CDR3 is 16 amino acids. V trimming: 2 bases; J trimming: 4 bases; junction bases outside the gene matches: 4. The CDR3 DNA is TGTGCCAGCTCACCAAAGGGACTAGCGAGCACCGGGGAGCTGTTTTTT. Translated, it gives CASSPKGLASTGELFF.

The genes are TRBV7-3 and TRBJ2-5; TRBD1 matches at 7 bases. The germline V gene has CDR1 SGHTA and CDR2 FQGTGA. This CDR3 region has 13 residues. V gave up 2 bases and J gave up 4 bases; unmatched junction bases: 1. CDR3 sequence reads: CASSLRDRETQYF. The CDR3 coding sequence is TGTGCCAGCAGCTTACGGGACAGAGAGACCCAGTACTTC.

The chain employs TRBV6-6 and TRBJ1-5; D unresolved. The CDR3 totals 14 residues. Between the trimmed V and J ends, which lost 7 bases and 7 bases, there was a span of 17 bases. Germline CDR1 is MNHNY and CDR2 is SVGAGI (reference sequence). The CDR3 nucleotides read TGTGCCAGCAATCTACTCGCTGGCGGGCAGCCCCAGCATTTT. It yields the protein CASNLLAGGQPQHF.

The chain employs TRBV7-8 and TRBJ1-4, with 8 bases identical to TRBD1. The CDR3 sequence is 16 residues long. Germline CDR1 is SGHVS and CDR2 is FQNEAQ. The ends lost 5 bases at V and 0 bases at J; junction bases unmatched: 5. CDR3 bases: TGTGCCAGCAGCCTGGGACAGGCTCCAACTAATGAAAAACTGTTTTTT. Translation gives CASSLGQAPTNEKLFF.